The 5 T cell receptor beta chains below come from one sample, sequenced in a study of T cells after yellow fever vaccination. TCRdb ran MiXCR on the 5' RACE reads and lists one entry per CDR3 protein. The sample records roughly 240,000 distinct CDR3 sequences, roughly 6.3% being singletons. The starting material was CD4+ T cells sorted from PBMCs, obtained on the day of the yellow fever booster vaccination. The source is a man aged 25 to 40 who received the YFV17D yellow fever vaccine.

This clonotype was recorded a few times. The genes are TRBV10-3 and TRBJ2-6; D is unresolved. The CDR3 is 15 residues long. Germline lookup yields CDR1 ENHRY and CDR2 SYGVKD. V shed 8 bases and J shed 2 bases, with 13 bases lying between them. The CDR3 loop is CAIRPAAPGANVLTF. In DNA form, the CDR3 reads TGTGCCATCCGTCCCGCGGCCCCTGGGGCCAACGTCCTGACTTTC.

This sequence joins TRBV5-5 and TRBJ2-3; 7 nucleotides match TRBD2. V shed 2 bases and J 0 bases; nucleotides not matched to a gene: 3. Germline loops: CDR1 SGHKS, CDR2 YYEKEE (reference sequence). CDR3 size: 15 residues. The CDR3 sequence: CASSFSGYSTDTQYF. The CDR3 coding sequence is TGTGCCAGCAGCTTTAGCGGGTATAGCACAGATACGCAGTATTTT. Variable domain in full (rest from reference TRBV5-5 and TRBJ2-3): DAGVTQSPTHLIKTRGQQVTLRCSPISGHKSVSWYQQVLGQGPQFIFQYYEKEERGRGNFPDRFSARQFPNYSSELNVNALLLGDSALYLCASSFSGYSTDTQYFGPGTRLTVL.

This chain connects TRBV3-1 to TRBJ2-1; 8 bases map to TRBD2. This CDR3 spans 21 amino acids. The ends lost 1 base at V and 0 bases at J; junction bases unmatched: 17. Germline V lookup: CDR1 LGHDT, CDR2 YNNKEL (reference sequence). CDR3 DNA: TGTGCCAGCAGCCAAGGGCGGTACAAGGGGGAGACTAGCGCCTCCTACAATGAGCAGTTCTTC. Residues: CASSQGRYKGETSASYNEQFF.

This clonotype was picked up a small number of times. The V call is TRBV7-2, the J call TRBJ2-1; D perhaps matches TRBD2 (5 bases). The CDR3 sequence is 15 residues long. Germline CDR1 and CDR2: SGHTA and FQGNSA. Trimming removed 4 bases from V and 3 bases from J, with 13 bases in between. This chain's CDR3 is CASSSAEPFYNEQFF. The CDR3 nucleotides read TGTGCCAGCAGCTCAGCGGAACCGTTCTACAATGAGCAGTTCTTC.

This clonotype was recorded at least ten times. The gene calls are TRBV12-3 or TRBV12-4 and TRBJ2-1; 9 nucleotides agree with TRBD2. The junction had 7 bases not matched to a gene; V was cut back by 6 bases and J by 7 bases. The CDR3 spans 14 residues. The CDR3 region is CASSRGLAWNEQFF. CDR3 sequence (DNA): TGTGCCAGCAGCCGGGGACTAGCATGGAATGAGCAGTTCTTC.